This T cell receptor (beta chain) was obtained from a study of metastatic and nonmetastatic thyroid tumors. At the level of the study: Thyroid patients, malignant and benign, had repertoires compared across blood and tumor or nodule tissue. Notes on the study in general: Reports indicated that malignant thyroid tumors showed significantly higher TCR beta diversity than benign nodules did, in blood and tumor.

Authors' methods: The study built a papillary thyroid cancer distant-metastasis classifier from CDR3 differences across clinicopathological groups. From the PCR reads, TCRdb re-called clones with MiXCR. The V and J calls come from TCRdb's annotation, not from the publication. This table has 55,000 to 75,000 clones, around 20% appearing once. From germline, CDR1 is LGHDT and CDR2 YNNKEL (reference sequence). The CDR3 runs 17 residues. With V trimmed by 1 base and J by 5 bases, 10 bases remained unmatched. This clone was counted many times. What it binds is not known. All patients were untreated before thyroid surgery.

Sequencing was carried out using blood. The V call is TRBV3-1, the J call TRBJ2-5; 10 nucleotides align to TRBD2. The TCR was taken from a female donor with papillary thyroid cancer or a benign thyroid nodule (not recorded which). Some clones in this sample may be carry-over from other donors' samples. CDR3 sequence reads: CASSQAVLAGARETQYF. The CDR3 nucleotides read TGTGCCAGCAGCCAAGCGGTCCTAGCGGGAGCTCGTGAGACCCAGTACTTC.